The 12 T cell receptor beta chains given below trace back to one sample, sequenced in a study of cytomegalovirus exposure and HLA in healthy donors. The PCR employed 60 Vbeta primers together with 13 Jbeta primers. Data came from immunoSEQ multiplex PCR; TCRdb stores just in-frame clones and leaves some out. This sample lists about 210,000 clones; its ten largest clones have around 0.95%. The sample comprised PBMCs. The receptors shown here come from a woman between 25 and 40 years old in good health and CMV-seropositive.

The gene calls are TRBV4-3 and TRBJ2-2; 9 bases map to TRBD2. CDR3 length: 17 residues. V lost 4 bases and J lost 4; bases outside the gene matches: 10. Germline loops: CDR1 LGHNA, CDR2 YSLEER. CDR3 in DNA: TGCGCCAGCAGCCTGAGAATAGCGGGAGCAGGCACCGGGGAGCTGTTTTTT. Residues: CASSLRIAGAGTGELFF.

The genes are TRBV6-5 and TRBJ2-7; maybe TRBD1 (6 bases). This CDR3 region has 14 residues. Germline V gene sequence: CDR1 MNHEY, CDR2 SVGAGI. V was clipped by 7 bases and J by 6 bases, with 19 bases between them. CDR3 coding DNA: TGTGCCAGCACGCCGGGACACTGGAACGCCGAGCAGTACTTC. This encodes CASTPGHWNAEQYF.

The chain joins TRBV5-4 to TRBJ1-5, with D possibly TRBD1 on 6 matching bases. Germline-derived CDR1 and CDR2 are SGHNT and YYREEE (reference sequence). CDR3 length: 16 residues. Trimming stripped 1 base from V and 1 base from J, with 12 bases between. CDR3 protein: CASSLWGGASNQPQHF. The CDR3 DNA reads TGTGCCAGCAGCTTGTGGGGGGGGGCAAGCAATCAGCCCCAGCATTTT.

The gene calls are TRBV7-6 and TRBJ1-4, with D unclear. This CDR3 contains 15 residues. The germline V gene has CDR1 SGHVS and CDR2 FNYEAQ. Trimming pared 0 bases from V and 0 bases from J, leaving 5 bases between. The CDR3 here is CASSLARSTNEKLFF. The CDR3, as DNA: TGTGCCAGCAGCTTAGCGCGATCAACTAATGAAAAACTGTTTTTT.

The chain has TRBV11-2 and TRBJ1-2, with TRBD1 matching over 9 bases. V dropped 1 base and J dropped 7; count of bases not matched to a gene: 7. The CDR3 contains 15 residues. Germline lookup yields CDR1 SGHAT and CDR2 FQNNGV. CDR3 DNA sequence: TGTGCCAGCAGCTTAGGGGGGACAGGGTGGGGTGGCTACACCTTC. Protein sequence: CASSLGGTGWGGYTF. Drawing the rest from reference TRBV11-2 and TRBJ1-2, the complete variable domain is EAGVAQSPRYKIIEKRQSVAFWCNPISGHATLYWYQQILGQGPKLLIQFQNNGVVDDSQLPKDRFSAERLKGVDSTLKIQPAKLEDSAVYLCASSLGGTGWGGYTFGSGTRLTVV.

The DNA for the CDR3 is TGCGCCAGCAGCTTGACAGGGGGCGCTTCACCCCTCCACTTT. It encodes CASSLTGGASPLHF. V and J are TRBV5-1 and TRBJ1-6, with 9 bases fitting TRBD1. With 1 base clipped from V and 9 bases from J, the junction kept 2 bases outside the gene matches. The CDR3 totals 14 residues. Per the germline V gene, CDR1 is SGHRS and CDR2 is YFSETQ.

Worth noting for this clone: The germline gene is not matched at one end of the junction; a read error may be the cause. The J gene is TRBJ2-7, the V gene TRBV5-6; TRBD1 might be the D (6 bases). The CDR3 is made up of 17 amino acids. CDR1 SGHDT and CDR2 YYEEEE come from the germline V gene. The DNA of the CDR3 is TGTGCCAGCAGCTTGGAAGGGGGACCTGTCAATGCCTACGAGCGGTACTTC. Amino acid sequence: CASSLEGGPVNAYERYF.

The chain combines TRBV7-8 with TRBJ1-5, with unresolved D. Trimming took off 5 bases at V and 13 bases at J, with 15 bases between the two ends. This CDR3 contains 12 residues. Germline V gene sequence: CDR1 SGHVS, CDR2 FQNEAQ. CDR3 coding DNA: TGTGCCAGCAGCCCCAAGCAAACTGAGCAGCATTTT. It encodes CASSPKQTEQHF.

The chain has TRBV9 and TRBJ1-1; 7 bases map to TRBD1. After removal of 4 bases from V and 1 base from J, the junction contained 7 bases not matched to a gene. The length of the CDR3 is 15 residues. Germline V gene sequence: CDR1 SGDLS, CDR2 YYNGEE. The CDR3 protein is CASSLQGSGNTEAFF. The CDR3 bases are TGTGCCAGCAGCTTACAGGGGAGCGGGAACACTGAAGCTTTCTTT.

The CDR3 region is CASSPRGLSGNTIYF. The DNA for the CDR3 is TGTGCCAGCAGCCCTAGGGGCCTCTCTGGAAACACCATATATTTT. The V and J genes are TRBV5-8 and TRBJ1-3; perhaps TRBD1 as D (5 bases). The CDR3 loop spans 15 amino acids. Germline CDR1 SGHTS, CDR2 YDEGEE. The ends were cut back, 4 bases at V and 0 bases at J, with 11 bases in the middle.

The chain recombines TRBV19 with TRBJ1-5, with 8 bases identical to TRBD1. CDR3 length equals 19 residues. The junction had 21 bases not matched to a gene; V was cut back by 5 bases and J by 6 bases. CDR1 and CDR2 from the germline V gene are LNHDA and SQIVND (reference sequence). CDR3 sequence reads: CASSSLLGSTGGSLQPQHF. DNA of the CDR3: TGTGCCAGTAGTTCCCTATTGGGAAGCACAGGGGGTTCTCTTCAGCCCCAGCATTTT.

On this clone: An end of the junction differs from the germline gene, which may be a read error. This sample includes further DNA sequences coding for the same CDR3. The rearrangement uses TRBV6-5 and TRBJ1-3, with D perhaps matching TRBD1 (6 bases). CDR1 is MNHEY and CDR2 is SVGAGI in the germline V gene. The CDR3 consists of 15 residues. This CDR3 is CASSSTGLSGNTIYF. In DNA form, the CDR3 reads TGCGCCAGCAGTTCAACAGGGCTATCTGGAAACACCATATATTTT.